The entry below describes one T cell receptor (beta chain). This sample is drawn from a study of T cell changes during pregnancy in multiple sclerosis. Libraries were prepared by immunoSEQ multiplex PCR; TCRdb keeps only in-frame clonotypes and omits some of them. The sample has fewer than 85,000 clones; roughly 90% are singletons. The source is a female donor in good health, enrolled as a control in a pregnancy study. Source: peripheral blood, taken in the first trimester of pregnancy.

The CDR3 region is CASSPGLAGGSNTGELFF. CDR3 DNA sequence: TGTGCCAGCTCACCCGGGCTAGCGGGAGGATCGAACACCGGGGAGCTGTTTTTT. This chain links TRBV18 with TRBJ2-2, with 11 bases identical to TRBD2. CDR1 and CDR2 (germline): KGHSH, LQKENI. The junction had 6 bases not matched to a gene; V was cut back by 3 bases and J by 0 bases. The CDR3 covers 18 residues.